This T cell receptor (beta chain) was captured by sequencing in a study of blood T cells in healthy people across ages. This clonotype was counted only a few times. Then a second PCR, running about 7 to 11 cycles, was carried out with a sample-barcoded 5' primer and a J-beta primer mix. There were at least 3 million CDR3-containing paired-end reads obtained from each sample. TCRdb analysed the 5' RACE reads with MiXCR anew, one entry per CDR3 protein. The sample includes over a million distinct CDR3 sequences, about 45% of them seen just once. The clonotype comes from a woman aged 18-29 years in good health. The sample consisted of blood.

CDR3 residues: CASSVEGTASYEQYF. Written as DNA, the CDR3 is TGTGCCAGCAGCGTAGAGGGGACAGCTTCCTACGAGCAGTACTTC. The V call is TRBV9, the J call TRBJ2-7; 7 bases fit TRBD1. CDR3 size: 15 residues. Trimming cost V 0 bases and J 1 base; bases outside gene matches: 4. The germline V gene encodes CDR1 SGDLS and CDR2 YYNGEE.